Each of the 17 T cell receptor beta chains below was sequenced from the same sample in a study of blood T cell repertoires in COVID-19. TCRdb keeps only in-frame clones here, not all; method: immunoSEQ multiplex PCR. In the table there are about 170,000 clones, approximately 84% of which are singletons. Material: peripheral blood. The origin of the receptors is an elderly woman with acute or convalescent COVID-19.

The gene calls are TRBV7-9 and TRBJ2-7; a possible D gene is TRBD1 (6 bases). V lost 5 bases to trimming and J lost 2 bases, with 10 bases between them. CDR1 is SEHNR, CDR2 FQNEAQ, per germline (reference sequence). The CDR3 totals 13 residues. DNA for the CDR3: TGTGCCAGCAGCCCGGACAGTACCTACGAGCAGTACTTC. Translating gives CASSPDSTYEQYF.

This chain connects TRBV9 to TRBJ2-7; TRBD2 matches 11 bases. The CDR3 runs to 16 residues. CDR1 SGDLS and CDR2 YYNGEE come from the germline V gene. With 0 bases clipped from V and 7 bases from J, the junction kept 9 bases outside the gene matches. The CDR3 loop is CASSVGLAGGLSEQYF. CDR3 DNA sequence: TGTGCCAGCAGCGTAGGCCTAGCGGGAGGCTTAAGTGAGCAGTACTTC.

This clone has a handful of counts. The gene calls are TRBV18 and TRBJ2-3; D is undetermined. This CDR3 contains 15 residues. Trimming removed 0 bases at V and 2 bases at J, with 9 bases between. Looked up from germline, CDR1 is KGHSH and CDR2 is LQKENI. The DNA for the CDR3 is TGTGCCAGCTCACCACCCAGGCCGAACACAGATACGCAGTATTTT. Translation gives CASSPPRPNTDTQYF.

V is TRBV12-3 or TRBV12-4 and J is TRBJ2-7; a possible D gene is TRBD2 (5 bases). The length of the CDR3 is 12 residues. V was pared by 3 bases and J by 6 bases, with 9 bases between. CDR3 residues: CASSFGVGEQYF. The DNA of the CDR3 is TGTGCCAGCAGTTTCGGGGTCGGCGAGCAGTACTTC.

In this sample, this clone turned up once. The gene calls are TRBV9 and TRBJ1-2, with 9 bases aligning to TRBD1. The V and J ends lost 1 base and 4 bases, in that order; junction bases with no gene match: 5. The CDR3 has 15 amino acids. Germline V CDR1 and CDR2: SGDLS, YYNGEE. CDR3 region: CASSVSGTGSYGYTF. In DNA form, the CDR3 reads TGTGCCAGCAGCGTAAGTGGGACAGGGTCCTATGGCTACACCTTC.

The chain is built from TRBV5-4 and TRBJ1-5; TRBD1 might be the D (6 bases). The CDR3 loop spans 14 amino acids. Germline CDR1 SGHNT, CDR2 YYREEE (reference sequence). V was shortened by 0 bases and J by 2 bases, with 6 bases between the two germline ends. The CDR3 bases are TGTGCCAGCAGCTTGGACAGGGGCAATCAGCCCCAGCATTTT. It encodes CASSLDRGNQPQHF.

The rearrangement uses TRBV10-3 and TRBJ1-2, with a tentative D call TRBD1 (6 bases). CDR3 size: 15 residues. Trimming cost V 8 bases and J 5 bases, with 21 bases left between them. Germline CDR1 and CDR2: ENHRY and SYGVKD. CDR3 bases: TGTGCCATCCAAAACACCCCGGGACAATCTTATGGCTACACCTTC. Encoded protein: CAIQNTPGQSYGYTF.

V and J are TRBV9 and TRBJ2-1, with TRBD2 as a possible D gene (6 bases). Germline lookup yields CDR1 SGDLS and CDR2 YYNGEE. The V end lost 2 bases, the J end lost 8 bases, and 11 bases lay between the germline ends. This CDR3 is 13 amino acids long. This CDR3 is CASSVGGNDEQFF. The CDR3 DNA is TGTGCCAGCAGCGTCGGGGGTAACGATGAGCAGTTCTTC.

The chain combines TRBV29-1 with TRBJ1-1; D unresolved. Germline lookup yields CDR1 SQVTM and CDR2 ANQGSEA. This CDR3 comprises 18 residues. V was clipped by 1 base and J by 0 bases, with 21 bases between them. CDR3 nucleotide sequence: TGCAGCGTTGAAGGGGAGCTACAGCTCCCTATAATGAACACTGAAGCTTTCTTT. It is translated as CSVEGELQLPIMNTEAFF.

The chain employs TRBV5-4 and TRBJ1-1; 7 positions match TRBD1. Trimming took 6 bases from V and 6 from J; bases not matched to a gene: 2. Germline V lookup: CDR1 SGHNT, CDR2 YYREEE (reference sequence). The CDR3 totals 11 residues. DNA for the CDR3: TGTGCCAGCAACCAGGGGGCTGAAGCTTTCTTT. This encodes CASNQGAEAFF.

The CDR3 region has the DNA TGTGCCAGCAGTAGGGGGTACTATGGCTACACCTTC. It yields the protein CASSRGYYGYTF. The chain recombines TRBV12-3 or TRBV12-4 with TRBJ1-2; a weak D match, TRBD1 (6 bases). The CDR3 loop spans 12 amino acids. V lost 5 bases, J lost 3 bases, and 7 bases lay in between.

The chain recombines TRBV7-2 with TRBJ1-2; TRBD1 aligns across 9 bases. Germline lookup yields CDR1 SGHTA and CDR2 FQGNSA. This CDR3 has 14 residues. The junction had 3 bases not matched to a gene; V was cut back by 5 bases and J by 2 bases. This CDR3 is CASSTGTGNYGYTF. The CDR3 DNA is TGTGCCAGCAGCACAGGGACAGGGAACTATGGCTACACCTTC. The complete variable domain, with remaining parts taken from reference TRBV7-2 and TRBJ1-2, reads GAGVSQSPSNKVTEKGKDVELRCDPISGHTALYWYRQSLGQGLEFLIYFQGNSAPDKSGLPSDRFSAERTGGSVSTLTIQRTQQEDSAVYLCASSTGTGNYGYTFGSGTRLTVV.

The gene calls are TRBV25-1 and TRBJ2-7, with 12 bases identical to TRBD2. Germline CDR1 MGHDK, CDR2 SYGVNS. The trim removed 11 bases at V and 0 bases at J, leaving 11 bases unmatched. The CDR3 is 16 amino acids. CDR3 protein: CALNAPTSGSSYEQYF. CDR3 sequence (DNA): TGTGCCCTCAACGCGCCGACTAGCGGGAGCTCCTACGAGCAGTACTTC.

V usage is TRBV10-3 and J usage is TRBJ1-1; TRBD1 might be the D (5 bases). Looked up from germline, CDR1 is ENHRY and CDR2 is SYGVKD. There are 16 residues in the CDR3. V was pared by 2 bases and J by 5 bases, with 18 bases between. The CDR3 region is CAISENAGTGGTEAFF. The DNA of the CDR3 is TGTGCCATCAGTGAGAACGCCGGGACGGGAGGGACTGAAGCTTTCTTT.

The chain joins TRBV18 to TRBJ2-3, with D hard to call. Germline CDR1 and CDR2: KGHSH and LQKENI. The CDR3 length is 14 residues. V dropped 2 bases and J dropped 0 bases, with 6 bases sitting between them. The CDR3, as DNA: TGTGCCAGCTCACCATCCGGTAGCACAGATACGCAGTATTTT. Amino acids: CASSPSGSTDTQYF.

V usage is TRBV15 and J usage is TRBJ2-5; 9 bases are a match to TRBD1. CDR1 is LNHNV and CDR2 is YYDKDF in the germline V gene (reference sequence). The CDR3 is 14 residues long. The junction had 4 bases not matched to a gene; V was cut back by 3 bases and J by 5 bases. CDR3 region: CATSRDRGGETQYF. In DNA, the CDR3 is TGTGCCACCAGCAGGGACAGGGGTGGTGAGACCCAGTACTTC.

The chain links TRBV24-1 to TRBJ2-1, with a possible D match to TRBD2 (5 bases). The CDR3 is made up of 14 amino acids. CDR1 and CDR2 from the germline V gene are KGHDR and SFDVKD. Trimming left V 5 bases short and J 8 bases short, with 15 bases between. The CDR3: CATSVGVAPYEQFF. The CDR3 nucleotides are TGTGCCACCAGTGTAGGAGTAGCGCCCTATGAGCAGTTCTTC.